This TCR beta chain was recorded in a study of T cell responses to AZD1222 COVID-19 vaccine. The study's findings and limits: Vaccination with two AZD1222 doses was followed by a rise in Spike-specific TCR breadth and depth.

Some clones are missing from TCRdb's copy, which holds only in-frame ones; the method was immunoSEQ multiplex PCR. The sample carries some 30,000 clones, around 86% recorded once. A remark on this clone: What it binds is unknown.

CDR1 MNHEY and CDR2 SMNVEV come from the germline V gene (reference sequence). Between the trimmed V and J ends, which lost 4 bases and 6 bases, there was a span of 13 bases. CDR3 length equals 13 residues. V is TRBV27 and J is TRBJ2-7; unclear D gene. Sequences were derived from peripheral blood, sampled 28 days after the second AZD1222 dose. The source of this sequence is an adult who received the AZD1222 COVID-19 vaccine. The CDR3 spells CASSWTPLAEQYF. DNA of the CDR3: TGTGCCAGCAGTTGGACCCCGTTGGCCGAGCAGTACTTC.